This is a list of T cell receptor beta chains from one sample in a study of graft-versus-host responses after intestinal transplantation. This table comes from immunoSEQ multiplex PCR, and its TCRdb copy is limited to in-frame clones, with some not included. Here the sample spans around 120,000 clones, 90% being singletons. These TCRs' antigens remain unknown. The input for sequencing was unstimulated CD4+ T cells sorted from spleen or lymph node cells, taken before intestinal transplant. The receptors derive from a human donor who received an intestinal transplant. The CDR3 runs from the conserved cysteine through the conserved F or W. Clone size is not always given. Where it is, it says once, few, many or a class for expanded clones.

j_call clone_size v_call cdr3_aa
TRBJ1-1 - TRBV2 CASSLGVNTEAFF
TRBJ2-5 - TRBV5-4 CASSLDRTGGETQYF
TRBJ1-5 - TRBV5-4 CASSLAGNQPQHF
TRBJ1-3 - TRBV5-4 CASSPQGGNTIYF
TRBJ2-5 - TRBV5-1 CASSFRGLAPETQYF
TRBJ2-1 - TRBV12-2 CASRLAGYNEQFF
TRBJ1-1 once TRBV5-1 CASSLGATEAFF
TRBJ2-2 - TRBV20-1 CSATPLGELFF
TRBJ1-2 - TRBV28 CASSFPRQTPRGYGYTF
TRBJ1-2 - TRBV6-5 CASSYSGANYGYTF
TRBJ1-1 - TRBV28 CASSFLVSLGLAEAFF
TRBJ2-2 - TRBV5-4 CASSLVWDRTIANTGELFF
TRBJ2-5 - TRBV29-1 CSVGAGRGKETQYF
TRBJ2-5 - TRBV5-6 CASSLEPLETQYF
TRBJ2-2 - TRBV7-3 CASSPFHSGNTGELFF
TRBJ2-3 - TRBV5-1 CASSAWRGLSTDTQYF
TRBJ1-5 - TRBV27 CASQSFGGNQPQHF
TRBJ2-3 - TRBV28 CASSPPPAGVVGTDTQYF
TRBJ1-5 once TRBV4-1 CASSQDSFTSRRNQPQHF
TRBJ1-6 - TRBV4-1 CASRPGESSYNSPLHF
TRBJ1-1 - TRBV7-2 CASSLGYMRVNTEAFF
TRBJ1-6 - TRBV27 CASSLSLGQQTHSSYNSPLHF
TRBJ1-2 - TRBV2 CASSGTAGARTDGGYTF
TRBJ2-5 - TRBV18 CASSPQQEETQYF
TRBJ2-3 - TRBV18 CASSPLSGSVGPDTQYF
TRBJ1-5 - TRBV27 CASSLLGQAGGQPQHF
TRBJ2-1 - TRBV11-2 CASSLTSGAYNEQFF
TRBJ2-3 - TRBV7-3 CASSSGAGGYTDTQYF
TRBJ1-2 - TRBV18 CASSPKSSGLFYGYTF
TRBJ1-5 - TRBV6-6 CASSPYSNQPQHF
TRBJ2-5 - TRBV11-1 CASSLVLEGGTQYF
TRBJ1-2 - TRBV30 CAWRAERYRYGYTF
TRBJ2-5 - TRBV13 CASSRRETQYF
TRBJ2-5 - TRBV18 CASSHQGFQETQYF
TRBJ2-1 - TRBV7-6 CASSAGGQIYNEQFF
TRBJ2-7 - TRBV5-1 CASSLERGGVGEQYF
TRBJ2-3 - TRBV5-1 CASSLGLAVATDTQYF
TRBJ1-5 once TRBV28 CASRMTGERNQPQHF
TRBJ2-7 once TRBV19 CASSLAGGNEQYF